The clone carrying this TCR beta chain showed up just a few times. V shed 0 bases and J shed 4 bases, with 11 bases lying between them. CDR1 and CDR2 from the germline V gene are SGDLS and YYNGEE. This CDR3 is built from 14 residues. This sample was included in a study of beta chain features in type 1 diabetes. The study reverse transcribed the entire isolated RNA, so it sequenced expressed TCRB transcripts. Using immunoSEQ multiplex PCR, the repertoire was profiled, and TCRdb retains in-frame clones only, with some absent. In the table there are hundreds of thousands of clones, 10% to 15% of which are singletons.

This receptor was obtained from a man between 18 and 35 years old in good health. Sequenced: naive CD4+ T cells from blood. The chain combines TRBV9 with TRBJ2-7; a weak D match, TRBD1 (6 bases). The CDR3 nucleotides read TGTGCCAGCAGCGTAGTGGCAGGGGAGTACGAGCAGTACTTC. Translated, it gives CASSVVAGEYEQYF. Full variable domain (remainder filled in from reference TRBV9 and TRBJ2-7): DSGVTQTPKHLITATGQRVTLRCSPRSGDLSVYWYQQSLDQGLQFLIQYYNGEERAKGNILERFSAQQFPDLHSELNLSSLELGDSALYFCASSVVAGEYEQYFGPGTRLTVT.